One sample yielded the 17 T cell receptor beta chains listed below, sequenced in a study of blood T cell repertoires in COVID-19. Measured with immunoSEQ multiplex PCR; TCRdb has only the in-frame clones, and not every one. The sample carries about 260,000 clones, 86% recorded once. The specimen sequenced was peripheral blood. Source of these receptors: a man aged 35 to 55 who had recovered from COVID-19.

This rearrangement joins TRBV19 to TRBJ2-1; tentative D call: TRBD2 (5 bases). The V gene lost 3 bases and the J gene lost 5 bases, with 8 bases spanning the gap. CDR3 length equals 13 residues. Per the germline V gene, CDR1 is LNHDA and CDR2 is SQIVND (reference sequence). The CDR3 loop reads CASSIVGDNEQFF. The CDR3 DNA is TGTGCCAGTAGTATTGTGGGAGACAATGAGCAGTTCTTC.

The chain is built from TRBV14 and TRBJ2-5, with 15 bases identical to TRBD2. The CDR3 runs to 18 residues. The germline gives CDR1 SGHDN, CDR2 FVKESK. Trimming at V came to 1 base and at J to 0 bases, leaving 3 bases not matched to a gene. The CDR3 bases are TGTGCCAGCAGCCAAGTAGGACTAGCGGGGGGGTACCAAGAGACCCAGTACTTC. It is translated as CASSQVGLAGGYQETQYF. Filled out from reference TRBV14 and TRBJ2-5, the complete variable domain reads EAGVTQFPSHSVIEKGQTVTLRCDPISGHDNLYWYRRVMGKEIKFLLHFVKESKQDESGMPNNRFLAERTGGTYSTLKVQPAELEDSGVYFCASSQVGLAGGYQETQYFGPGTRLLVL.

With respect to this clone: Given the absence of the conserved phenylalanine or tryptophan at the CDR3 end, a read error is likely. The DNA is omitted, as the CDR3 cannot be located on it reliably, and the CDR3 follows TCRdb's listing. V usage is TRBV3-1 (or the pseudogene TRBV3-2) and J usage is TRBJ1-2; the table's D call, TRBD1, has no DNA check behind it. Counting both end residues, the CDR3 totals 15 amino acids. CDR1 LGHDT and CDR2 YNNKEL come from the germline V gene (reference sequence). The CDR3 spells CASSHPDRGQLWLHL.

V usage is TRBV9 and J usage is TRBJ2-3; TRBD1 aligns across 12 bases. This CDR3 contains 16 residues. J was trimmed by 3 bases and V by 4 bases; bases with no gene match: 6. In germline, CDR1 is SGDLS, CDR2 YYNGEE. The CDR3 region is CASSTRDRGQTDTQYF. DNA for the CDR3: TGTGCCAGCAGCACCCGGGACAGGGGGCAGACAGATACGCAGTATTTT.

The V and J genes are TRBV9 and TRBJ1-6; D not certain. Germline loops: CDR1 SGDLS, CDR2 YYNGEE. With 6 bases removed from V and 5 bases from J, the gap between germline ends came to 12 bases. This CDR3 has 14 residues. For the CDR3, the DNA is TGTGCCAGCACCCTTGGAGGGAATAATTCACCCCTCCACTTT. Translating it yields CASTLGGNNSPLHF.

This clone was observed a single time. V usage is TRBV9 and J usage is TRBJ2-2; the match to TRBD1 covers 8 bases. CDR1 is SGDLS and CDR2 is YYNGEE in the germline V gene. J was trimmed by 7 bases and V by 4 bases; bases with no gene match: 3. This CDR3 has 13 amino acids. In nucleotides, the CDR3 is TGTGCCAGCAGCCCGACAGGGGTCGGGGAGCTGTTTTTT. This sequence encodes CASSPTGVGELFF.

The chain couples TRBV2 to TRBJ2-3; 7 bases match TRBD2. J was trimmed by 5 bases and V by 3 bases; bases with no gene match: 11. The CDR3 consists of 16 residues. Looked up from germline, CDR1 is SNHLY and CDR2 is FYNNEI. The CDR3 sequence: CASSEIGGSSLDTQYF. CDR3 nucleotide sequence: TGTGCCAGCAGTGAGATTGGCGGGAGTAGTCTAGATACGCAGTATTTT.

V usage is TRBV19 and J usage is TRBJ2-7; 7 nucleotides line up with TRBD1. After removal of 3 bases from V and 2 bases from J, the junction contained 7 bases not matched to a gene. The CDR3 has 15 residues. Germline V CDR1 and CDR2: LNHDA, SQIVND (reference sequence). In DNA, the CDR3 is TGTGCCAGTAGTATTGAACCCCAGGGGGCCTACGAGCAGTACTTC. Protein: CASSIEPQGAYEQYF.

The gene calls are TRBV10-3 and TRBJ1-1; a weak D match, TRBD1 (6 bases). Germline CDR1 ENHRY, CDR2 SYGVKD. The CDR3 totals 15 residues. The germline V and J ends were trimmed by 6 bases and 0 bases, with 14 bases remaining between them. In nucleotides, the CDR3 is TGTGCCATCAGCGACGCGGACAGCCTGAACACTGAAGCTTTCTTT. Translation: CAISDADSLNTEAFF.

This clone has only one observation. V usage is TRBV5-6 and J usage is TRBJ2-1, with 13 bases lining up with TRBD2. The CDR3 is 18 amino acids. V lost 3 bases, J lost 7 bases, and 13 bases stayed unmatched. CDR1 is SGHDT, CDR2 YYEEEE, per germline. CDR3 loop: CASSSGLAGRHGENEQFF. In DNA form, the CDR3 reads TGTGCCAGCAGCTCGGGACTAGCGGGACGTCACGGGGAGAATGAGCAGTTCTTC.

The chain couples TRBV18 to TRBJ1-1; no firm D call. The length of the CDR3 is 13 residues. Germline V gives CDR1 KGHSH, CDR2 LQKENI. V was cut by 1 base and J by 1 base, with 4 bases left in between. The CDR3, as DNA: TGTGCCAGCTCACCACGAGAGAACACTGAAGCTTTCTTT. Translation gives CASSPRENTEAFF.

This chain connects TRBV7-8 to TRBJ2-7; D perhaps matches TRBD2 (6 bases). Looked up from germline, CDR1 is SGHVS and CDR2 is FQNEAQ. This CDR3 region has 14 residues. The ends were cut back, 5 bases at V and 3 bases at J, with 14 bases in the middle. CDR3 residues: CASSAVAAIYEQYF. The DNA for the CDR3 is TGTGCCAGCAGCGCCGTAGCGGCAATCTACGAGCAGTACTTC.

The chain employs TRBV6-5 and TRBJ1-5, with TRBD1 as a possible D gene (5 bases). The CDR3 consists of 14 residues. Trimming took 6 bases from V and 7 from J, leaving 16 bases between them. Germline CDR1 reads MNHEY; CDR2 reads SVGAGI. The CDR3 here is CASSWASGEQPQHF. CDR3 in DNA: TGTGCCAGCAGCTGGGCGTCGGGGGAGCAGCCCCAGCATTTT.

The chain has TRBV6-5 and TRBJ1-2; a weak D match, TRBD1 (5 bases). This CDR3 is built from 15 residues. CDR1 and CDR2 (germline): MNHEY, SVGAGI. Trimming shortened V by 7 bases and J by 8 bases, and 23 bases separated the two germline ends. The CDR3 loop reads CASTKDTFAFWGYTF. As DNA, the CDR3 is TGTGCCAGCACCAAGGACACCTTCGCTTTCTGGGGCTACACCTTC.

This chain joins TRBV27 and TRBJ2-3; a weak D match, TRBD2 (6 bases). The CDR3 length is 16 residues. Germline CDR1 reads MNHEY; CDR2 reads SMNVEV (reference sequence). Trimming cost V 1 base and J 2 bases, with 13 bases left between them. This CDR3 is CASSLFSGRPTDTQYF. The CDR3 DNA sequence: TGTGCCAGCAGTTTATTCTCGGGGAGGCCCACAGATACGCAGTATTTT.

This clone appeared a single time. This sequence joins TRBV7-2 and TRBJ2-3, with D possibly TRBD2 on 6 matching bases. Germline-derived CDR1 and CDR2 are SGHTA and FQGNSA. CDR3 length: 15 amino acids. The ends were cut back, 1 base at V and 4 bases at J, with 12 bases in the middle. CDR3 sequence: CASSLEASEADTQYF. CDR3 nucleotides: TGTGCCAGCAGCTTAGAGGCTAGCGAGGCAGATACGCAGTATTTT.

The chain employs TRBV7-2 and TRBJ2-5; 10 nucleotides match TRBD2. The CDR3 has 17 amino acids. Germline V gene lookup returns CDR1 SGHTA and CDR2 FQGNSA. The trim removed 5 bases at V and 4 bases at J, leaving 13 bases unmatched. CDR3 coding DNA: TGTGCCAGCAGCCCTGGGCACCCGGGACTAGCGAGAGAGACCCAGTACTTC. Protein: CASSPGHPGLARETQYF.